What follows describes a single T cell receptor (beta chain). The data are from a study of T cell changes during pregnancy in multiple sclerosis. The repertoire was sequenced with immunoSEQ multiplex PCR; TCRdb's copy has only in-frame clones and lacks some. The sample includes approximately 100,000 clones, roughly nine tenths of them seen just once. The sequences come from peripheral blood, collected after pregnancy. The clonotype was recovered from a female donor with multiple sclerosis, enrolled in a pregnancy study.

The CDR3 nucleotides are TGTGCCAGTAGTATAGGACCAGGGGGAAATTCACCCCTCCACTTT. Encoded protein: CASSIGPGGNSPLHF. V gene TRBV19 combines with J gene TRBJ1-6; TRBD1 aligns across 7 bases. Germline CDR1 is LNHDA and CDR2 is SQIVND (reference sequence). The J segment lost 7 bases and the V segment lost 1 base, leaving 4 bases of the junction unmatched. The CDR3 is 15 residues long.